This paragraph reports one T cell receptor (beta chain). The source of the sample is a study of OX40 agonist ivuxolimab in advanced cancers. Method: immunoSEQ multiplex PCR; TCRdb's copy keeps in-frame clones and lacks some. Here the sample spans 78,000 or so clones, about 94% being singletons. Germline V gives CDR1 MNHEY, CDR2 SVGAGI. The CDR3 runs 14 residues. The V gene lost 4 bases and the J gene lost 2 bases, with 11 bases spanning the gap. The chain carries TRBV6-5 and TRBJ1-2, with unresolved D. This specimen was CD4+ or CD8+ T cells sorted from blood, taken in a trial of the OX40 agonist ivuxolimab. The TCR was taken from an adult with an advanced solid tumor such as melanoma, head and neck, liver or kidney cancer. The CDR3 is CASSSQVLNYGYTF. As DNA, the CDR3 is TGTGCCAGCAGTTCTCAGGTTTTGAACTATGGCTACACCTTC.